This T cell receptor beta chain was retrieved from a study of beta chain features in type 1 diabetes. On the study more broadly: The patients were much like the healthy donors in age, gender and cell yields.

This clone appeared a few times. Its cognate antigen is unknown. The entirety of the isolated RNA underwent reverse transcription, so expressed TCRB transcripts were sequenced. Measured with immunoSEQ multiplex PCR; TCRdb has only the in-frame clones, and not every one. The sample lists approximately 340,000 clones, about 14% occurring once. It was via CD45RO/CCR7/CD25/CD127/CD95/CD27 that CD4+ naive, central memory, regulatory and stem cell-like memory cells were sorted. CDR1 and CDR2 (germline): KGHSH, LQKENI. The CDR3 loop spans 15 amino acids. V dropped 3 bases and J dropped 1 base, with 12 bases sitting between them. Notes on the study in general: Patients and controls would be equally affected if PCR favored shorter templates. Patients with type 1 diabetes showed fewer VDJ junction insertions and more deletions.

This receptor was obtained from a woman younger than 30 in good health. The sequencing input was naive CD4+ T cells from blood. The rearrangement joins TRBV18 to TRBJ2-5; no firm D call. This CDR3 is CASSPLAKPQETQYF. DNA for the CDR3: TGTGCCAGCTCACCCCTCGCGAAGCCCCAAGAGACCCAGTACTTC.